The clone carrying this TCR beta chain counts as medium-sized by frequency. Primers for the PCR totalled 60 Vbeta and 13 Jbeta. Clones were sequenced by immunoSEQ multiplex PCR, and TCRdb holds only the in-frame ones, with some missing. This sample's clone table lists 40,000 to 65,000 clones. The data originate from a study of cytomegalovirus exposure and HLA in healthy donors. V lost 6 bases and J lost 10; bases outside the gene matches: 11. The CDR3 is 15 amino acids. CDR1 is MNHNS, CDR2 SASEGT, per germline. This rearrangement joins TRBV6-1 to TRBJ2-1; TRBD2 aligns across 11 bases. The receptor was derived from a man aged 35 to 55 in good health and CMV-seropositive. The sequencing input was PBMCs. The DNA of the CDR3 is TGTGCCAGCAGCGCTACTAGCGGGGGCCCGAGCGAGCAGTTCTTC. The encoded protein is CASSATSGGPSEQFF.